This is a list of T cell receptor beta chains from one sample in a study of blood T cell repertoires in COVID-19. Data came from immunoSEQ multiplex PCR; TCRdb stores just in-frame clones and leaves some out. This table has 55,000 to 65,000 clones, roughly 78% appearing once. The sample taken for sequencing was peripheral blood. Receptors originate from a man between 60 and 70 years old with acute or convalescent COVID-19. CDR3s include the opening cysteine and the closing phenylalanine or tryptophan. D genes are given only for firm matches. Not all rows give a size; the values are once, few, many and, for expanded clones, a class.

cdr3_aa: CASSYSGQNYGYTF; cdr3_nt: TGTGCCAGCAGTTACTCGGGGCAGAACTATGGCTACACCTTC; d_call: -; j_call: TRBJ1-2; v_call: TRBV6-6; clone_size: -
cdr3_aa: CASSQDGQGPYGYTF; cdr3_nt: TGTGCCAGCAGCCAAGACGGACAGGGACCCTATGGCTACACCTTC; d_call: TRBD1; j_call: TRBJ1-2; v_call: TRBV14; clone_size: few
cdr3_aa: CASSPLAGGGHEQFF; cdr3_nt: TGTGCCAGCAGCCCACTAGCGGGAGGGGGCCATGAGCAGTTCTTC; d_call: TRBD2; j_call: TRBJ2-1; v_call: TRBV14; clone_size: few
cdr3_aa: CASSVITGAEGYTF; cdr3_nt: TGTGCCAGCAGCGTCATTACAGGAGCAGAAGGCTACACCTTC; d_call: -; j_call: TRBJ1-2; v_call: TRBV7-9; clone_size: -
cdr3_aa: CATSWGWASGRGYNEQFF; cdr3_nt: TGTGCCACCAGTTGGGGATGGGCTAGCGGGAGAGGTTACAATGAGCAGTTCTTC; d_call: TRBD2; j_call: TRBJ2-1; v_call: TRBV24-1; clone_size: -
cdr3_aa: CASSLTGANLYNEQFF; cdr3_nt: TGTGCCAGCAGCCTGACAGGGGCCAATCTCTACAATGAGCAGTTCTTC; d_call: TRBD1; j_call: TRBJ2-1; v_call: TRBV5-6; clone_size: -
cdr3_aa: CAGRSGGTEAFF; cdr3_nt: TGTGCCGGACGGTCCGGAGGCACTGAAGCTTTCTTT; d_call: -; j_call: TRBJ1-1; v_call: TRBV28; clone_size: few
cdr3_aa: CASSLAGQGTDTQYF; cdr3_nt: TGTGCCAGCAGCTTAGCGGGACAGGGGACAGATACGCAGTATTTT; d_call: TRBD1; j_call: TRBJ2-3; v_call: TRBV7-9; clone_size: -
cdr3_aa: CASRLSGRGTQYF; cdr3_nt: TGTGCCAGCAGGCTAAGCGGGAGGGGGACCCAGTACTTC; d_call: TRBD2; j_call: TRBJ2-5; v_call: TRBV28; clone_size: few
cdr3_aa: CASSEQGANYGYTF; cdr3_nt: TGTGCCAGCAGTGAACAAGGGGCGAACTATGGCTACACCTTC; d_call: -; j_call: TRBJ1-2; v_call: TRBV6-1; clone_size: -
cdr3_aa: CASSQDSGREGSNEQFF; cdr3_nt: TGTGCCAGCAGCCAAGACTCCGGGCGGGAGGGGTCAAATGAGCAGTTCTTC; d_call: TRBD2; j_call: TRBJ2-1; v_call: TRBV4-2; clone_size: -
cdr3_aa: CASSLAASGGQETQYF; cdr3_nt: TGCGCCAGCAGCTTGGCCGCTAGCGGGGGCCAAGAGACCCAGTACTTC; d_call: TRBD2; j_call: TRBJ2-5; v_call: TRBV5-1; clone_size: -
cdr3_aa: CASSPDRSYNEQFF; cdr3_nt: TGTGCCAGCAGCCCGGACAGGTCTTACAATGAGCAGTTCTTC; d_call: TRBD1; j_call: TRBJ2-1; v_call: TRBV7-2; clone_size: few
cdr3_aa: CASSLSGSEDTQYF; cdr3_nt: TGCGCCAGCAGCTTAAGCGGGAGTGAGGATACGCAGTATTTT; d_call: TRBD2; j_call: TRBJ2-3; v_call: TRBV5-1; clone_size: -
cdr3_aa: CASSVEIGRNTEAFF; cdr3_nt: TGTGCCAGCAGCGTAGAGATTGGCAGGAACACTGAAGCTTTCTTT; d_call: -; j_call: TRBJ1-1; v_call: TRBV9; clone_size: -
cdr3_aa: CASSRTGVFEAFF; cdr3_nt: TGTGCCAGCAGTAGAACAGGGGTCTTCGAAGCTTTCTTT; d_call: TRBD1; j_call: TRBJ1-1; v_call: TRBV28; clone_size: once
cdr3_aa: CASSRTDPSYEQYF; cdr3_nt: TGTGCCAGCTCCCGGACAGACCCCTCCTACGAGCAGTACTTC; d_call: -; j_call: TRBJ2-7; v_call: TRBV18; clone_size: -
cdr3_aa: CASSPTTNTGELFF; cdr3_nt: TGTGCCAGCAGCCCTACTACGAACACCGGGGAGCTGTTTTTT; d_call: -; j_call: TRBJ2-2; v_call: TRBV7-9; clone_size: -
cdr3_aa: CASSPPLASSGNTIYF; cdr3_nt: TGTGCCAGCTCACCACCTCTGGCCAGCTCTGGAAACACCATATATTTT; d_call: -; j_call: TRBJ1-3; v_call: TRBV18; clone_size: -
cdr3_aa: CASSLLGQPHGYTF; cdr3_nt: TGCGCCAGCAGCTTGCTTGGCCAACCGCATGGCTACACCTTC; d_call: -; j_call: TRBJ1-2; v_call: TRBV5-1; clone_size: -
cdr3_aa: CASSLIGGNQPQHF; cdr3_nt: TGCGCCAGCAGCTTGATAGGAGGCAATCAGCCCCAGCATTTT; d_call: -; j_call: TRBJ1-5; v_call: TRBV5-1; clone_size: -
cdr3_aa: CASSLPEGPYNEQFF; cdr3_nt: TGCGCCAGCAGCCTTCCGGAGGGACCCTACAATGAGCAGTTCTTC; d_call: -; j_call: TRBJ2-1; v_call: TRBV4-1; clone_size: -
cdr3_aa: CASSHPRGLGFLTGELFF; cdr3_nt: TGTGCCAGCAGCCACCCACGGGGACTAGGGTTTCTTACCGGGGAGCTGTTTTTT; d_call: TRBD2; j_call: TRBJ2-2; v_call: TRBV3-1/TRBV3-2; clone_size: -
cdr3_aa: CASSNRGRGNQPQHF; cdr3_nt: TGTGCCAGCAGTAACAGGGGGCGCGGCAATCAGCCCCAGCATTTT; d_call: TRBD1; j_call: TRBJ1-5; v_call: TRBV28; clone_size: -
cdr3_aa: CATSRANRQDKLFF; cdr3_nt: TGTGCCACCAGCAGAGCTAACAGGCAGGATAAACTGTTTTTT; d_call: -; j_call: TRBJ1-4; v_call: TRBV15; clone_size: -
cdr3_aa: CASSFIGGAELAKNIQYF; cdr3_nt: TGTGCCAGCAGTTTTATAGGAGGGGCCGAACTAGCCAAAAACATTCAGTACTTC; d_call: -; j_call: TRBJ2-4; v_call: TRBV28; clone_size: -
cdr3_aa: CASSDPRGESTDTQYF; cdr3_nt: TGTGCCAGCAGTGACCCCCGAGGAGAAAGCACAGATACGCAGTATTTT; d_call: -; j_call: TRBJ2-3; v_call: TRBV2; clone_size: -
cdr3_aa: CASSLVPSFTFF; cdr3_nt: TGTGCCAGCAGCTTAGTCCCCAGTTTTACCTTCTTC; d_call: -; j_call: TRBJ1-2; v_call: TRBV7-9; clone_size: -
cdr3_aa: CASSSTGTGDLGYTF; cdr3_nt: TGTGCCAGCAGCTCTACCGGGACAGGGGATCTTGGCTACACCTTC; d_call: TRBD1; j_call: TRBJ1-2; v_call: TRBV7-9; clone_size: once
cdr3_aa: CASSFSPTGGDTEAFF; cdr3_nt: TGTGCCAGCAGTTTCTCCCCGACAGGGGGGGACACTGAAGCTTTCTTT; d_call: TRBD1; j_call: TRBJ1-1; v_call: TRBV27; clone_size: -
cdr3_aa: CASSLNRNTDTQYF; cdr3_nt: TGTGCCAGCTCACTGAACAGGAACACAGATACGCAGTATTTT; d_call: -; j_call: TRBJ2-3; v_call: TRBV18; clone_size: -
cdr3_aa: CASSVSSLYNEQFF; cdr3_nt: TGTGCCAGCAGTGTGTCTAGCTTGTACAATGAGCAGTTCTTC; d_call: -; j_call: TRBJ2-1; v_call: TRBV6-2/TRBV6-3; clone_size: -
cdr3_aa: CASSLLGWGRERNQPQHF; cdr3_nt: TGTGCCAGCAGCCTTCTCGGGTGGGGGAGGGAACGCAATCAGCCCCAGCATTTT; d_call: -; j_call: TRBJ1-5; v_call: TRBV9; clone_size: -
cdr3_aa: CSASLNPGNSRSEQFF; cdr3_nt: TGCAGTGCTAGTCTGAACCCCGGGAATAGTAGGAGTGAGCAGTTCTTC; d_call: -; j_call: TRBJ2-1; v_call: TRBV20-1; clone_size: few
cdr3_aa: CASSLGTGRTEAFF; cdr3_nt: TGTGCCAGCAGCTTAGGGACAGGGAGAACTGAAGCTTTCTTT; d_call: TRBD1; j_call: TRBJ1-1; v_call: TRBV13; clone_size: -
cdr3_aa: CASSWDYFINTGELFF; cdr3_nt: TGTGCCAGCAGCTGGGACTACTTCATAAACACCGGGGAGCTGTTTTTT; d_call: TRBD2; j_call: TRBJ2-2; v_call: TRBV5-5; clone_size: few
cdr3_aa: CATSRGVGTGGQPQHF; cdr3_nt: TGTGCCACCAGCAGAGGAGTGGGGACAGGGGGACAGCCCCAGCATTTT; d_call: TRBD1; j_call: TRBJ1-5; v_call: TRBV15; clone_size: once
cdr3_aa: CAWSMDRGGTDTQYF; cdr3_nt: TGTGCCTGGAGTATGGACAGGGGTGGGACAGATACGCAGTATTTT; d_call: TRBD1; j_call: TRBJ2-3; v_call: TRBV30; clone_size: -
cdr3_aa: CASSLGSAAFSGNTIYF; cdr3_nt: TGTGCCAGCAGCTTAGGGAGCGCGGCGTTCTCTGGAAACACCATATATTTT; d_call: -; j_call: TRBJ1-3; v_call: TRBV7-9; clone_size: -
cdr3_aa: CASSVRTTGDTQYF; cdr3_nt: TGTGCCAGCAGCGTTCGAACTACTGGAGATACGCAGTATTTT; d_call: -; j_call: TRBJ2-3; v_call: TRBV9; clone_size: -
cdr3_aa: CASSSRGGKGNQPQHF; cdr3_nt: TGTGCCAGCAGTTCAAGGGGTGGTAAAGGAAATCAGCCCCAGCATTTT; d_call: -; j_call: TRBJ1-5; v_call: TRBV28; clone_size: once
cdr3_aa: CASSGDRGLETQYF; cdr3_nt: TGCGCCAGCAGCGGGGACAGAGGGCTAGAGACCCAGTACTTC; d_call: TRBD1; j_call: TRBJ2-5; v_call: TRBV5-1; clone_size: -
cdr3_aa: CASSSTAGGYTF; cdr3_nt: TGTGCCAGCAGCTCCACGGCGGGAGGCTACACCTTC; d_call: -; j_call: TRBJ1-2; v_call: TRBV7-9; clone_size: -
cdr3_aa: CASSEFGHLNTEAFF; cdr3_nt: TGTGCCAGCAGTGAATTCGGACACCTGAACACTGAAGCTTTCTTT; d_call: -; j_call: TRBJ1-1; v_call: TRBV2; clone_size: -
cdr3_aa: CATSRDRRNSYGYTF; cdr3_nt: TGTGCCACCAGCAGAGATCGGAGGAATTCCTATGGCTACACCTTC; d_call: -; j_call: TRBJ1-2; v_call: TRBV15; clone_size: -
cdr3_aa: CASGLGDRDTEAFF; cdr3_nt: TGTGCTAGTGGTTTAGGTGACAGGGACACTGAAGCTTTCTTT; d_call: TRBD1; j_call: TRBJ1-1; v_call: TRBV12-5; clone_size: -
cdr3_aa: CASSPSGETQYF; cdr3_nt: TGTGCCAGTAGTCCGTCAGGAGAGACCCAGTACTTC; d_call: -; j_call: TRBJ2-5; v_call: TRBV19; clone_size: -